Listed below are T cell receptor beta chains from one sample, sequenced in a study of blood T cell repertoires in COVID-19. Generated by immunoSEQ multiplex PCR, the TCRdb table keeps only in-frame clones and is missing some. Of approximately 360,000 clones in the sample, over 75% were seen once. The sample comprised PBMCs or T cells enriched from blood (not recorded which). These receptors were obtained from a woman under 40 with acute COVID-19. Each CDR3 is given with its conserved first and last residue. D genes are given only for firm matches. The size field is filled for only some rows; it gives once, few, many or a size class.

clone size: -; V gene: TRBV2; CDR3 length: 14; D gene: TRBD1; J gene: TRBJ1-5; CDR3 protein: CASTPTGTGQPQHF; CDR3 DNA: TGTGCCAGCACTCCGACGGGGACAGGTCAGCCCCAGCATTTT
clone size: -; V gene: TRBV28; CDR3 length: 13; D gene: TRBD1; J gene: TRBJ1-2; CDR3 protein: CASSTGGGDGYTF; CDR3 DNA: TGTGCCAGCAGTACAGGGGGCGGCGATGGCTACACCTTC
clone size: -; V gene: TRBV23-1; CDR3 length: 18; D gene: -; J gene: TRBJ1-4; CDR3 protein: CASSQPGGRREGTEKLFF; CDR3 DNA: TGCGCCAGCAGTCAACCCGGTGGTAGGAGGGAAGGGACTGAAAAACTGTTTTTT
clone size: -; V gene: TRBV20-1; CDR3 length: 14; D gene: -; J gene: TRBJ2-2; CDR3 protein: CSASSQGRTGELFF; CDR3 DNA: TGCAGTGCTAGTTCCCAGGGTCGAACCGGGGAGCTGTTTTTT
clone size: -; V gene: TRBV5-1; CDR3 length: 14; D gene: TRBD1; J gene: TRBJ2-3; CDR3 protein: CASSQDRSTDTQYF; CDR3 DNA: TGCGCCAGCAGCCAGGACAGGAGCACAGATACGCAGTATTTT
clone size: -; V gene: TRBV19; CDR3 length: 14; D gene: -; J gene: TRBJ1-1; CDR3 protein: CASTHYLGRGEAFF; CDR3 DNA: TGTGCCAGCACGCACTACCTCGGGAGGGGCGAGGCTTTCTTT
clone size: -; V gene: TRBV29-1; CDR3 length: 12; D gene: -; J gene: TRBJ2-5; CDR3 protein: CSVTEGVETQYF; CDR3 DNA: TGCAGCGTTACCGAGGGAGTAGAGACCCAGTACTTC
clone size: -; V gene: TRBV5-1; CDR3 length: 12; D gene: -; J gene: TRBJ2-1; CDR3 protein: CASSSQGNEQFF; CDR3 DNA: TGCGCCAGCAGCTCTCAGGGGAATGAGCAGTTCTTC
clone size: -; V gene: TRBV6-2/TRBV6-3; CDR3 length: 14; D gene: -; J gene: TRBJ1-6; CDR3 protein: CASSYSTGYSPLHF; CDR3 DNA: TGTGCCAGCAGTTACTCGACGGGGTATTCACCCCTCCACTTT
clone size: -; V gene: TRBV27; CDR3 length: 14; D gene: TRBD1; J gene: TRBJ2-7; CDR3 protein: CASTSRTGTYEQYF; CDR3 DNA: TGTGCCAGCACCTCCCGGACAGGAACCTACGAGCAGTACTTC
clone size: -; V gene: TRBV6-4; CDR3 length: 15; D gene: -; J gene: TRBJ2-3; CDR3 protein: CASSDAPGSTDTQYF; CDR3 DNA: TGTGCCAGCAGTGACGCCCCAGGCTCCACAGATACGCAGTATTTT
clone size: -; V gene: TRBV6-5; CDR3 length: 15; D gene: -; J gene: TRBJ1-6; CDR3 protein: CASSYWGGRNSPLHF; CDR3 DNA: TGTGCCAGCAGTTACTGGGGGGGGCGTAATTCACCCCTCCACTTT
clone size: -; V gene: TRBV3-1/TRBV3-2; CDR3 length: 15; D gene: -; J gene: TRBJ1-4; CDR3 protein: CASSLEGEGREKLFF; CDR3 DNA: TGTGCCAGCAGCCTTGAGGGTGAGGGAAGAGAAAAACTGTTTTTT
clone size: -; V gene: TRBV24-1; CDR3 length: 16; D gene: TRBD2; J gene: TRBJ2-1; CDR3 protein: CATSDPLSGGANEQFF; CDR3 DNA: TGTGCCACCAGTGATCCTCTTAGCGGGGGGGCGAATGAGCAGTTCTTC
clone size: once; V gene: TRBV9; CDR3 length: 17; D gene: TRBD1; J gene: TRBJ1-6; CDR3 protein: CASSVRTGALGNSPLHF; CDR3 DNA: TGTGCCAGCAGCGTAAGAACAGGGGCTCTCGGGAATTCACCCCTCCACTTT
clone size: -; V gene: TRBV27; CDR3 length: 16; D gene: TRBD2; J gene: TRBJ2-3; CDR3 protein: CASSFLTSGNTDTQYF; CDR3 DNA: TGTGCCAGCAGTTTCCTGACTAGCGGAAACACAGATACGCAGTATTTT
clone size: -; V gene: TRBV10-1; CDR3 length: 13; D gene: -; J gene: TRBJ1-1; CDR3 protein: CASSFDPQGEAFF; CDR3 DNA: TGCGCCAGCAGCTTTGACCCCCAGGGTGAAGCTTTCTTT
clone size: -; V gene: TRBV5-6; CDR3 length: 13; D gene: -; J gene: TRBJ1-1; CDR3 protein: CASSLERRSEAFF; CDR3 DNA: TGTGCCAGCAGCTTAGAACGTCGGTCTGAAGCTTTCTTT
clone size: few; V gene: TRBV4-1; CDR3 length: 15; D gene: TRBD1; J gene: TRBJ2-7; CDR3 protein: CASRRSMQGAYEQYF; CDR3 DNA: TGCGCCAGCAGGCGCTCCATGCAGGGGGCTTACGAGCAGTACTTC
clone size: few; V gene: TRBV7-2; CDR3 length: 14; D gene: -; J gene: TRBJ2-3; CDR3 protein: CASNSGRWTDTQYF; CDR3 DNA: TGTGCCAGCAACTCTGGGAGGTGGACAGATACGCAGTATTTT
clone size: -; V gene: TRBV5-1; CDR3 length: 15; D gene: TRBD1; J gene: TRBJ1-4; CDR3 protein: CASSSGQATNEKLFF; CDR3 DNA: TGCGCCAGCAGCAGTGGACAGGCAACTAATGAAAAACTGTTTTTT
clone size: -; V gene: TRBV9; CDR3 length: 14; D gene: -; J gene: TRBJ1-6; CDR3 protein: CASSVGDRLTPLHF; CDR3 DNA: TGTGCCAGCAGCGTTGGAGACAGGTTGACACCCCTCCACTTT
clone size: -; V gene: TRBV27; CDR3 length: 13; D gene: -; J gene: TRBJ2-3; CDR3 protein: CASSLDRGDTQYF; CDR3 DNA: TGTGCCAGCAGTCTCGATCGGGGAGATACGCAGTATTTT
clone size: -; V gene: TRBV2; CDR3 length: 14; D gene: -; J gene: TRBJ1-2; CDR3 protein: CASSVQGINYGYTF; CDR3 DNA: TGTGCCAGCAGTGTTCAGGGGATTAACTATGGCTACACCTTC
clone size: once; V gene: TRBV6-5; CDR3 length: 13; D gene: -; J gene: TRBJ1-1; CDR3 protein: CASTRDKNTEAFF; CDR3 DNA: TGTGCCAGCACTCGAGACAAGAACACTGAAGCTTTCTTT
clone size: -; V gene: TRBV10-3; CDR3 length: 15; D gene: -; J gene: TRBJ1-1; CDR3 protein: CAISEFRGRDTEAFF; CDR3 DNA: TGTGCCATCAGTGAATTTAGGGGTAGGGACACTGAAGCTTTCTTT
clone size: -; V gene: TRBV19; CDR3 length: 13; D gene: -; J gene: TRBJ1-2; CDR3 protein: CASSPPFPEGYTF; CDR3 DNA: TGTGCCAGTAGTCCCCCTTTCCCGGAGGGCTACACCTTC
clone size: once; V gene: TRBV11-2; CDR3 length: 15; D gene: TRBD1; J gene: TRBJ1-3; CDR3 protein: CASSFQGVDGNTIYF; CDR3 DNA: TGTGCCAGCAGCTTTCAGGGGGTAGATGGAAACACCATATATTTT
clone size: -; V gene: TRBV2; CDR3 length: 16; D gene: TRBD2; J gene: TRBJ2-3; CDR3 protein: CASSDLSRGAGDTQYF; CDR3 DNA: TGTGCCAGCAGTGACCTCTCGCGGGGGGCGGGGGATACGCAGTATTTT
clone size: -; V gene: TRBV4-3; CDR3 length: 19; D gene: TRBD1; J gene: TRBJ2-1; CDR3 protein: CASSQEFRIGTAEYNEQFF; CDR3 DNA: TGCGCCAGCAGCCAAGAATTCAGAATCGGGACAGCCGAATACAATGAGCAGTTCTTC
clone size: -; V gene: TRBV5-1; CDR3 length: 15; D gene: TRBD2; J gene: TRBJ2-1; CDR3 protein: CASRPLAGAYNEQFF; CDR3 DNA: TGCGCCAGCCGCCCGCTAGCGGGGGCTTACAATGAGCAGTTCTTC
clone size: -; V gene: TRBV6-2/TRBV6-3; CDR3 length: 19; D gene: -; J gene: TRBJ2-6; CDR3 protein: CASSYPEGQFLSGANVLTF; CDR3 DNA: TGTGCCAGCAGTTACCCCGAAGGACAGTTCCTCTCTGGGGCCAACGTCCTGACTTTC
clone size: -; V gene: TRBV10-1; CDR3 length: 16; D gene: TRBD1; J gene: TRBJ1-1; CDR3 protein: CASSELDRSADTEAFF; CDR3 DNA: TGCGCCAGCAGTGAGTTGGACAGGAGTGCTGACACTGAAGCTTTCTTT
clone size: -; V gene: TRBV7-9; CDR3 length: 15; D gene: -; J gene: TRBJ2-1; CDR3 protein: CASSLGLNRDNEQFF; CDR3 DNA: TGTGCCAGCAGCTTAGGGTTAAACAGGGACAATGAGCAGTTCTTC
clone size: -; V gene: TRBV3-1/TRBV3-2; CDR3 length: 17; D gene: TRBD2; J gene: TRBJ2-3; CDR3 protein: CASSPRPASGGLDTQYF; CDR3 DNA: TGTGCCAGCAGCCCCCGACCGGCTAGCGGGGGTTTAGATACGCAGTATTTT
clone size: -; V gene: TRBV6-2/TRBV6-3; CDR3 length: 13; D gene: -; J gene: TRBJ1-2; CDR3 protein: CASSWDNNYGYTF; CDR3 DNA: TGTGCCAGCAGTTGGGACAATAACTATGGCTACACCTTC
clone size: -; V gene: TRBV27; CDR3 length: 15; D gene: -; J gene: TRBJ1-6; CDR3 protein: CASSLDRVTNSPLHF; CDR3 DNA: TGTGCCAGCAGCCTTGACCGGGTTACCAATTCACCCCTCCACTTT
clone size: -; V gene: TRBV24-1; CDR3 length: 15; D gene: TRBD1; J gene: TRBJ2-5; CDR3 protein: CATSAPTGGQETQYF; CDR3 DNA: TGTGCCACCAGTGCCCCGACAGGGGGCCAAGAGACCCAGTACTTC
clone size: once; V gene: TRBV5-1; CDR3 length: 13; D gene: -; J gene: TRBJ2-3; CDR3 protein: CASSLAGADTQYF; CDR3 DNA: TGCGCCAGCAGCTTGGCCGGAGCAGATACGCAGTATTTT
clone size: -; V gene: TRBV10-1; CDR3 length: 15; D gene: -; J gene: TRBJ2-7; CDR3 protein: CASSEYPGPNYEQYF; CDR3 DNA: TGCGCCAGCAGTGAGTATCCAGGGCCTAACTACGAGCAGTACTTC
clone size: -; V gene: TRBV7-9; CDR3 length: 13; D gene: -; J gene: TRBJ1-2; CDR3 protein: CASSLVAGDGYTF; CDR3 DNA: TGTGCCAGCAGCTTAGTCGCGGGGGACGGCTACACCTTC
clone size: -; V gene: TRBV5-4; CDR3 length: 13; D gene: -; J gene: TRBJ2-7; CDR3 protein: CASSMTGTYEQYF; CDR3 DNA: TGTGCCAGCAGTATGACAGGAACCTACGAGCAGTACTTC
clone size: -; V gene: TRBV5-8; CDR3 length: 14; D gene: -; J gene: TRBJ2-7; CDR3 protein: CASSLDRGNYEQYF; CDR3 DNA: TGTGCCAGCAGCTTGGATAGGGGAAATTACGAGCAGTACTTC
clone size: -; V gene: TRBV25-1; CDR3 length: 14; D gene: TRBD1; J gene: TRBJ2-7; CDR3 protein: CASRDSGGHYEQYF; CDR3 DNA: TGTGCCAGCAGGGATTCAGGGGGTCATTACGAGCAGTACTTC
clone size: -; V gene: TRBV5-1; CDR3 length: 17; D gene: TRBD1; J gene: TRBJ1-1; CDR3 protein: CASSLAGQGNTRPEAFF; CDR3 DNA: TGCGCCAGCAGCTTGGCGGGACAGGGAAACACTAGGCCTGAAGCTTTCTTT
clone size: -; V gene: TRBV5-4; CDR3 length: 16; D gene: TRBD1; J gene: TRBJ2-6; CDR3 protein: CASSVDRAGGANVLTF; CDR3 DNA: TGTGCCAGCAGCGTAGACAGGGCGGGTGGGGCCAACGTCCTGACTTTC
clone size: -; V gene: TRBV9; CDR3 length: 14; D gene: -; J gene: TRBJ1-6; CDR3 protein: CASSPLGQNSPLHF; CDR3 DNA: TGTGCCAGCAGCCCTCTAGGACAGAATTCACCCCTCCACTTT
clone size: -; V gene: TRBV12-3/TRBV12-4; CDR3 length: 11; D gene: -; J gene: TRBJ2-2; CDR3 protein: CASRYSKELFF; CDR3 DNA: TGTGCCAGCAGATACAGCAAAGAGCTGTTTTTT
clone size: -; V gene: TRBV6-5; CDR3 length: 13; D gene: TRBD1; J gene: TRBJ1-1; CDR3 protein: CASSRGQGTEAFF; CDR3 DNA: TGTGCCAGCAGTCGGGGACAGGGCACTGAAGCTTTCTTT
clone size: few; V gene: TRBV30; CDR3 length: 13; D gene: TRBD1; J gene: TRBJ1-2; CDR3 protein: CAWSPTGGHGYTF; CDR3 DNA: TGTGCCTGGAGCCCGACAGGGGGCCATGGCTACACCTTC
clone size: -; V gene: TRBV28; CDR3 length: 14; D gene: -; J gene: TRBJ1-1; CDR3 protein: CASSMAGANTEAFF; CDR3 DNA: TGTGCCAGCAGCATGGCAGGGGCGAACACTGAAGCTTTCTTT